The TCR beta chain under discussion was sequenced for a study of control samples from healthy donors and cancer patients. The germline V and J ends were trimmed by 8 bases and 3 bases, with 15 bases remaining between them. CDR1 and CDR2 from the germline V gene are ENHRY and SYGVKD. This CDR3 is built from 14 residues. Clones were sequenced by immunoSEQ multiplex PCR, and TCRdb holds only the in-frame ones, with some missing. The sample lists about 92,000 clones; 82% were seen once. The TCR originated in an older woman in good health. Sequenced input: blood. The rearrangement uses TRBV10-3 and TRBJ2-3; D is unresolved. This chain's CDR3 is CAIAQFDRTDTQYF. DNA for the CDR3: TGTGCCATCGCACAGTTTGACCGGACAGATACGCAGTATTTT.